This T cell receptor beta chain appears in the sequencing data of a study of blood T cells in healthy people across ages. V lost 0 bases to trimming and J lost 15 bases, with 15 bases between them. CDR3 length: 13 amino acids. Germline loops: CDR1 LGHNA, CDR2 YSLEER. A second PCR, run for about 6 to 12 cycles, used a sample-barcoded 5' primer plus a J-beta primer mix. TCRdb reprocessed the 5' RACE reads with MiXCR, giving one entry per CDR3 protein. There are 1.4 million or so distinct CDR3 sequences in the sample; around 40% occur only once, and over 3.5% lies in the top ten. This sequence originates from a woman younger than 30 in good health. Sequencing was done on a sample of blood. The V and J genes are TRBV4-3 and TRBJ2-1, with D perhaps TRBD2 (5 bases). CDR3 sequence: CASSQDRGSQTFF. The DNA for the CDR3 is TGCGCCAGCAGCCAAGATCGGGGTAGCCAGACGTTCTTC.